This T cell receptor (beta chain) stems from a study of CD8+ T cells in alopecia areata. Findings of the study overall: Among the top 100, expanded CD8+ clones, as well as scalp clonality, were significantly decreased by tofacitinib.

Extracted from the samples, RNA was reverse transcribed into cDNA to serve as the sequencing template. Repertoires were generated with immunoSEQ multiplex PCR, while TCRdb's copy carries only in-frame clones and drops some. Here the sample spans nearly 200,000 clones, nearly 60% being singletons. Regarding this clone: Antigen specificity is unknown.

The V end was cut by 0 bases, the J end by 0 bases, with 6 bases between. The V gene's germline CDR1 is SGHNT and CDR2 YYREEE (reference sequence). This CDR3 is built from 14 residues. The sample's treatment: oral pan-JAK inhibitor, 5-10 mg twice daily. The TCR originated in a human donor with alopecia areata. The rearrangement links TRBV5-4 to TRBJ2-5, with a tentative D call TRBD2 (5 bases). This specimen was CD4+ T cells sorted from blood, taken at week 24, from a patient treated with tofacitinib. CDR3 in DNA: TGTGCCAGCAGCTTGGGTAGCGACCAAGAGACCCAGTACTTC. Its protein is CASSLGSDQETQYF.